This TCR beta chain is from a study of T cell responses to AZD1222 COVID-19 vaccine. The assay was immunoSEQ multiplex PCR, and TCRdb's table has in-frame clones only and misses some. In the table there are 130,000 or so clones, approximately 91% of which are singletons. The CDR3 totals 15 residues. Germline lookup yields CDR1 SGHRS and CDR2 YFSETQ. V lost 5 bases and J lost 5; bases outside the gene matches: 10. The rearrangement uses TRBV5-1 and TRBJ2-1; 7 bases are shared with TRBD1. The sequence was collected from an adult in good health. This material consisted of peripheral blood, taken on day 0 of AZD1222 vaccination. The CDR3 bases are TGCGCCAGCAGTGTGTCGGGACAGCCCCACAATGAGCAGTTCTTC. This encodes CASSVSGQPHNEQFF.